The entry below describes one TCR beta chain. Its antigen remains unknown. CD45RO/CCR7/CD25/CD127/CD95/CD27 sorting isolated CD4+ naive, central memory, regulatory and stem cell-like memory cells. CDR1 and CDR2 (germline): SGHNT, YENEEA. The CDR3 sequence is 16 residues long. Trimming cost V 5 bases and J 0 bases, with 15 bases left between them. The sample belongs to a study of beta chain features in type 1 diabetes. General observations from the study: Naive, central memory and Treg TCRB repertoires appeared more alike in patients than in healthy donors. PCR might favor shorter templates, equally in patients and controls. Unsettled here was the matter of whether HLA type influences TCRB rearrangement.

The authors reverse transcribed all of the isolated RNA, so sequencing captured expressed TCRB transcripts. The method was immunoSEQ multiplex PCR; TCRdb's version includes in-frame clones alone and lacks a portion of them. The table shows roughly 140,000 clones, with around 10% occurring only once. This TCR was recovered from a man younger than 35 in good health. The chain carries TRBV11-3 and TRBJ2-3; D is ambiguous. What was sequenced was central memory CD4+ T cells from blood. The DNA for the CDR3 is TGTGCCAGCAGCCCAACTCTCCAACAGAGCACAGATACGCAGTATTTT. The encoded protein is CASSPTLQQSTDTQYF.